The source of this TCR beta chain is a study of Tregs in tolerant kidney transplant recipients. Points from the study as a whole: Expanding Tregs on activated donor B cells appeared to best identify donor-specific TCRbeta clones.

Profiled with immunoSEQ multiplex PCR; TCRdb holds only in-frame clones, not every one. The sample carries about 88,000 clones, over 85% recorded once. Germline V lookup: CDR1 MNHEY, CDR2 SMNVEV (reference sequence). V lost 2 bases and J lost 3, with 10 bases in between. There are 14 residues in the CDR3. Points on this clone: Its matching antigen is unknown.

This clonotype was sampled from a human donor in good health. The chain has TRBV27 and TRBJ1-1; no reliable D call. Sequences were obtained from CD8+ T cells from blood. The CDR3: CASSLGYGDTEAFF. In DNA form, the CDR3 reads TGTGCCAGCAGTTTAGGGTACGGCGACACTGAAGCTTTCTTT.